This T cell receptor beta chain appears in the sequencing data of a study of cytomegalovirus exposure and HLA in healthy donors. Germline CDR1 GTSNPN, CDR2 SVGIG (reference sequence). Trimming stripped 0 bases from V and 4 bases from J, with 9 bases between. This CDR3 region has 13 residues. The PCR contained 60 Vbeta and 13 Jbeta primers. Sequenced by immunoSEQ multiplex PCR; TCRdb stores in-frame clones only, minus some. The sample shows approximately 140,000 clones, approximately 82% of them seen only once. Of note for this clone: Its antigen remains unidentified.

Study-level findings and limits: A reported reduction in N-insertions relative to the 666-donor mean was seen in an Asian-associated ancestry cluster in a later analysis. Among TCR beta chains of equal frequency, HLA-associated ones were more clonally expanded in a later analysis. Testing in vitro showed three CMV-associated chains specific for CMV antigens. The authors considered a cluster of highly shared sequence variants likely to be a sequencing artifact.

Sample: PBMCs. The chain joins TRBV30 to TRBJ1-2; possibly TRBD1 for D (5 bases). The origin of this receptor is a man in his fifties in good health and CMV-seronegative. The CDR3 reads CAWSVGEGYGYTF. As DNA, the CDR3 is TGTGCCTGGAGTGTGGGGGAGGGCTATGGCTACACCTTC.